This TCR beta chain was found in a study of T cell changes during pregnancy in multiple sclerosis. CDR3 size: 15 residues. CDR1 and CDR2 from the germline V gene are MDHEN and SYDVKM. The table came from immunoSEQ multiplex PCR; TCRdb's copy has only in-frame clones and leaves some out. The sample has approximately 80,000 clones, about 90% seen once. The material was PBMCs, obtained in the first trimester of pregnancy. This sequence originates from a female donor in good health, serving as a control in a pregnancy study. Some clones in this sample may be carry-over from other donors' samples. This chain uses TRBV28 with TRBJ2-5, with D maybe TRBD1 (6 bases). The DNA end is a closer match to TRBJ2-7, so the J assignment may be wrong. The CDR3 loop is CASSHGRGRWSEQYF. CDR3 nucleotides: TGTGCCAGCAGCCACGGCAGGGGACGGTGGTCCGAGCAGTACTTC.